This T cell receptor beta chain was recorded in a study of cytomegalovirus exposure and HLA in healthy donors. Regarding the study as a whole: Among TCR sequences, most were rare, though some public TCRs appeared in many donors.

Primers: 60 Vbeta forward and 13 Jbeta reverse. TCRdb's copy holds only in-frame clones and misses some; the assay was immunoSEQ multiplex PCR. Its table lists 55,000 to 85,000 clones. This CDR3 has 13 amino acids. The germline V gene encodes CDR1 SGHNT and CDR2 YENEEA. V dropped 6 bases and J dropped 10; count of bases not matched to a gene: 7. In the case of this clone: Its antigen is currently unknown.

This clonotype was sampled from a female donor in good health and CMV-seropositive. Sequencing was carried out using PBMCs. This chain uses TRBV11-3 with TRBJ2-1; TRBD1 matches 9 bases. The CDR3 DNA sequence: TGTGCCAGCAGGGGACAGGGTACGAGCGAGCAGTTCTTC. Translated: CASRGQGTSEQFF.